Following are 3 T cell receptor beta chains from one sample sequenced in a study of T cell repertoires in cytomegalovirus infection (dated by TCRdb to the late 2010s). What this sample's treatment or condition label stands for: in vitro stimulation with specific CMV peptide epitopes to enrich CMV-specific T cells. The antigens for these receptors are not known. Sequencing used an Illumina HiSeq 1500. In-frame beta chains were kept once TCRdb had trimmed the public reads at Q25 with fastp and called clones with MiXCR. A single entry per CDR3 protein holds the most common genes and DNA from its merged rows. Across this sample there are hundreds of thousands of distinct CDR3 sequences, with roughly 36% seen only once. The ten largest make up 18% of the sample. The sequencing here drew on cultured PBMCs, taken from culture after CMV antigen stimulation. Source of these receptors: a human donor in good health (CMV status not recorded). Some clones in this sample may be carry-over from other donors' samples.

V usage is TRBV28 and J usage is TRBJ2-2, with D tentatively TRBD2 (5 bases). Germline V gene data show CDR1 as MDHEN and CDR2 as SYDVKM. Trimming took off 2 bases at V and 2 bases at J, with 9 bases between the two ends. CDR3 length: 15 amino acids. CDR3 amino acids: CASSLTDYNTGELFF. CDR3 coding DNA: TGTGCCAGCAGTTTAACAGACTATAACACCGGGGAGCTGTTTTTT.

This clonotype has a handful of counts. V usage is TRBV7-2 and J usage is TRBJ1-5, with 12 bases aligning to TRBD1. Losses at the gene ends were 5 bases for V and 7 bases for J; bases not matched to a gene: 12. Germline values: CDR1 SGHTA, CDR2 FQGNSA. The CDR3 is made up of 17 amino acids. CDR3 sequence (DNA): TGTGCCAGCAGCGGACTACCCGGGACAGGGGGCGGCCAGCCCCAGCATTTT. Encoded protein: CASSGLPGTGGGQPQHF.

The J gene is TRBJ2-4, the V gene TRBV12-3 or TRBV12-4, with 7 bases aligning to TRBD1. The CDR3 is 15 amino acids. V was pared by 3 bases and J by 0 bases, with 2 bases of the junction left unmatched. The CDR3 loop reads CASSFEGAAKNIQYF. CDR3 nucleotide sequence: TGTGCCAGCAGTTTCGAGGGGGCAGCCAAAAACATTCAGTACTTC.